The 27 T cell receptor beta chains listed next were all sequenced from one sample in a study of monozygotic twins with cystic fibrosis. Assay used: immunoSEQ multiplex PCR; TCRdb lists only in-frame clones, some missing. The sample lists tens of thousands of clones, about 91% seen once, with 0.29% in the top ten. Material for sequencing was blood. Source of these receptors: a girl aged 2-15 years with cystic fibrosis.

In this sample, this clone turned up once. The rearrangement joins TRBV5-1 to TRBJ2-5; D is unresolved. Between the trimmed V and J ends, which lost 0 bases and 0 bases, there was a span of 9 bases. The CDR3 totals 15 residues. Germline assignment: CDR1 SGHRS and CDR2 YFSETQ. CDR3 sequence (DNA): TGCGCCAGCAGCTTGGCCTTGGCGTACCAAGAGACCCAGTACTTC. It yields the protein CASSLALAYQETQYF.

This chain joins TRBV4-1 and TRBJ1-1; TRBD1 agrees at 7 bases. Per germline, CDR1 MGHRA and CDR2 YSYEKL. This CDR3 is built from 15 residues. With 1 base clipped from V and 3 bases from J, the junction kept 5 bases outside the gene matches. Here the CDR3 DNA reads TGCGCCAGCAGCCAAGGGGCAGGGGGGGACACTGAAGCTTTCTTT. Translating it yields CASSQGAGGDTEAFF.

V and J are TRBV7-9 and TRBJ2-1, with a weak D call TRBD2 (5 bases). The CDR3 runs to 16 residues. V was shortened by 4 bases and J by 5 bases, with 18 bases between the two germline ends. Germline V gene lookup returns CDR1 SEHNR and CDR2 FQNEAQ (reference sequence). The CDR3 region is CASSSSRTGNDNEQFF. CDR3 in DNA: TGTGCCAGCAGCTCTTCCCGGACTGGAAACGACAATGAGCAGTTCTTC.

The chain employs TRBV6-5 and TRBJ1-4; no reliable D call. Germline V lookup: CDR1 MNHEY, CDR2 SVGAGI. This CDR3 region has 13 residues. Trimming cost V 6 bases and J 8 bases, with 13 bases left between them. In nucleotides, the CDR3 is TGTGCCAGCAGATCATTCGAGGAAGAAAAACTGTTTTTT. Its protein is CASRSFEEEKLFF.

For the CDR3, the DNA is TGTGCCAGTAGTATAGATCGAGCATACAATGAGCAGTTCTTC. Protein: CASSIDRAYNEQFF. The chain links TRBV19 to TRBJ2-1; D unresolved. Deletions cut 0 bases from V and 4 bases from J, with 7 bases between. CDR1 and CDR2 (germline): LNHDA, SQIVND (reference sequence). This CDR3 comprises 14 residues.

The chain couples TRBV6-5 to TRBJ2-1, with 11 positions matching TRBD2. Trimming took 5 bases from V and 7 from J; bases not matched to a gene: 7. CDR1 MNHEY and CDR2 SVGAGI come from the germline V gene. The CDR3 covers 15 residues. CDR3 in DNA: TGTGCCAGCAGTGTGCTCGGGACTAGCGGAAATGAGCAGTTCTTC. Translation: CASSVLGTSGNEQFF.

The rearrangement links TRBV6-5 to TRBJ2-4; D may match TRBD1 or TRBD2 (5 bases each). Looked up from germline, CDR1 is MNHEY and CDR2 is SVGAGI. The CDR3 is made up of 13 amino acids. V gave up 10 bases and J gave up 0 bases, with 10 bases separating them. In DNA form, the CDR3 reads TGTGCCACCTGGGACCTAGCCAAAAACATTCAGTACTTC. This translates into CATWDLAKNIQYF.

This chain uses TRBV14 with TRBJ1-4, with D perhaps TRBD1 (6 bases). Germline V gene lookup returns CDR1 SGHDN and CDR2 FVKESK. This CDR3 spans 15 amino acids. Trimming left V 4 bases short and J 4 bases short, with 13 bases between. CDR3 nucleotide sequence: TGTGCCAGCAGCCCTCAGGGGTTAATTAATGAAAAACTGTTTTTT. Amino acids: CASSPQGLINEKLFF.

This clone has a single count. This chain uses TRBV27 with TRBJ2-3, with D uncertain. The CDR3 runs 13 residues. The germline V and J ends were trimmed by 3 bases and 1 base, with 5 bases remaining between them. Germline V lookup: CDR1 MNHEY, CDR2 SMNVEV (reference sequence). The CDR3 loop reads CASSFRGTDTQYF. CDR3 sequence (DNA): TGTGCCAGCAGTTTTAGGGGCACAGATACGCAGTATTTT.

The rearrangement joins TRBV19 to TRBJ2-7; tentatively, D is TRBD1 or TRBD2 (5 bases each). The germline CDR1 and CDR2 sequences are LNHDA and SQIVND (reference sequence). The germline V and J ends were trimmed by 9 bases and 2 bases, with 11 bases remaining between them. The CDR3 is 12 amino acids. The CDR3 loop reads CASRDGPYEQYF. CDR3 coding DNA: TGTGCCAGCCGGGACGGACCCTACGAGCAGTACTTC.

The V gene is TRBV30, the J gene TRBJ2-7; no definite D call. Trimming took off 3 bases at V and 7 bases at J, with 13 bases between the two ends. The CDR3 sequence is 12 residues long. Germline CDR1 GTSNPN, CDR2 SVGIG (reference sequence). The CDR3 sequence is CAWSPNSREQYF. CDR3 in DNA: TGTGCCTGGAGCCCTAATAGCCGAGAGCAGTACTTC.

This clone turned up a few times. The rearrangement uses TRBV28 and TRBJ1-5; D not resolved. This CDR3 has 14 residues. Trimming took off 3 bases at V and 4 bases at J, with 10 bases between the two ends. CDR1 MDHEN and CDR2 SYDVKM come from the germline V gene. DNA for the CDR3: TGTGCCAGCAGTTTTCCTTACGTTAATCAGCCCCAGCATTTT. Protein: CASSFPYVNQPQHF.

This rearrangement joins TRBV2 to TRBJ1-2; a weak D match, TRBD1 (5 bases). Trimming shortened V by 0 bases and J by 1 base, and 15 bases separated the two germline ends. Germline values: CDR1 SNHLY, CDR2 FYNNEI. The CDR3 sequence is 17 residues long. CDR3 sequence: CASSEAGQGYFNYGYTF. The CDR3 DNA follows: TGTGCCAGCAGTGAAGCGGGTCAGGGTTATTTTAACTATGGCTACACCTTC.

The CDR3, as DNA: TGCGCCAGCAGTGAGCAATCAGGGATGAGTAGGAACACTGAAGCTTTCTTT. Amino acids: CASSEQSGMSRNTEAFF. This chain uses TRBV10-2 with TRBJ1-1, with TRBD1 as a possible D gene (5 bases). The V and J ends lost 2 bases and 1 base respectively, with 17 bases between them. The CDR3 has 17 residues. The V gene's germline CDR1 is WSHSY and CDR2 SAAADI.

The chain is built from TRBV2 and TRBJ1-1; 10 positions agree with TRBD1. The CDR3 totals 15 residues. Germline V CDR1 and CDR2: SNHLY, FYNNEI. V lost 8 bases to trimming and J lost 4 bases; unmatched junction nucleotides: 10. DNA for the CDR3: TGTGCCAGCGAACCGGGACAGGGGATGGGCACTGAAGCTTTCTTT. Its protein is CASEPGQGMGTEAFF.

This CDR3 reads CASGTSGLDSPLHF. The CDR3 bases are TGTGCCAGCGGGACCTCCGGGCTGGATTCACCCCTCCACTTT. The chain is built from TRBV2 and TRBJ1-6, with D maybe TRBD1 (5 bases). The CDR3 is made up of 14 amino acids. In germline, CDR1 is SNHLY, CDR2 FYNNEI. V lost 8 bases and J 8 bases, leaving 16 bases between the germline ends.

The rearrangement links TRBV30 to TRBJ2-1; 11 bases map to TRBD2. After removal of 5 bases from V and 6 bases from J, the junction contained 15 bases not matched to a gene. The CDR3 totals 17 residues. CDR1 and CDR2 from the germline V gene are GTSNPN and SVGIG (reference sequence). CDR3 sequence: CAWGAFLLAGVGNEQFF. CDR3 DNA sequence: TGTGCCTGGGGAGCATTCTTACTAGCGGGGGTTGGCAATGAGCAGTTCTTC.

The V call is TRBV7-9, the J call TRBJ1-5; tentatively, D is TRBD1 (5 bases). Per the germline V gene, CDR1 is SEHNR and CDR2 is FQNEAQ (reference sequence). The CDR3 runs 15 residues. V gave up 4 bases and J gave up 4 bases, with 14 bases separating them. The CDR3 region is CASSSGGGRNQPQHF. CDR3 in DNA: TGTGCCAGCAGCTCCGGGGGGGGGAGGAATCAGCCCCAGCATTTT.

The DNA of the CDR3 is TGTGCCAGCAGCAGCAGGAATGCAGGTTCACCCCTCCACTTT. Its translation: CASSSRNAGSPLHF. This chain joins TRBV6-5 and TRBJ1-6; D unclear. V was clipped by 6 bases and J by 9 bases, with 15 bases between them. From germline, CDR1 is MNHEY and CDR2 SVGAGI. The CDR3 sequence is 14 residues long.

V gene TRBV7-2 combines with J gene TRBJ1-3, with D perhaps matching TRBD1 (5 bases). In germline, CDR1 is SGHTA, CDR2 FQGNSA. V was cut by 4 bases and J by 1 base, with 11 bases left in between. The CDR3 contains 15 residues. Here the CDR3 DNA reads TGTGCCAGCAGCTCCCTGGGGGGGTCTGGAAACACCATATATTTT. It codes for CASSSLGGSGNTIYF.

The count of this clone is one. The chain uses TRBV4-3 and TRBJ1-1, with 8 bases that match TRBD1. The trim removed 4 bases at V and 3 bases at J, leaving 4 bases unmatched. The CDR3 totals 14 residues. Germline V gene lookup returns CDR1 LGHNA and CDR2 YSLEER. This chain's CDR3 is CASSLDRGDTEAFF. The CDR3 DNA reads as TGCGCCAGCAGCCTAGACAGGGGAGACACTGAAGCTTTCTTT.

CDR3 sequence: CASTPRWDVNSPLHF. In DNA, the CDR3 is TGTGCCAGTACCCCCAGATGGGATGTTAATTCACCCCTCCACTTT. The chain recombines TRBV19 with TRBJ1-6; D is ambiguous. Deletions cut 7 bases from V and 6 bases from J, with 16 bases between. CDR3 length: 15 residues. CDR1 is LNHDA, CDR2 SQIVND, per germline (reference sequence).

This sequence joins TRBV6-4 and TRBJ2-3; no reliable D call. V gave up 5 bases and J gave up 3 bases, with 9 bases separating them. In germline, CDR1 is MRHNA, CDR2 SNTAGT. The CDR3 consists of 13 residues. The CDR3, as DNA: TGTGCCAGCAGTTCCGAGCTAACAGATACGCAGTATTTT. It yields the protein CASSSELTDTQYF.

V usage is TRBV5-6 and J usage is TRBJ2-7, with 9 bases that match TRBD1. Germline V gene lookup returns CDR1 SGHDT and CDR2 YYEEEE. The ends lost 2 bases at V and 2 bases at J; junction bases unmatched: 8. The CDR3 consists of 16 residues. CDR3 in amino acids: CASSFHGTGITYEQYF. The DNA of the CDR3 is TGTGCCAGCAGCTTTCACGGGACAGGGATTACCTACGAGCAGTACTTC. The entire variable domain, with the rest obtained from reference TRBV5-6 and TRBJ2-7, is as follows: DAGVTQSPTHLIKTRGQQVTLRCSPKSGHDTVSWYQQALGQGPQFIFQYYEEEERQRGNFPDRFSGHQFPNYSSELNVNALLLGDSALYLCASSFHGTGITYEQYFGPGTRLTVT.

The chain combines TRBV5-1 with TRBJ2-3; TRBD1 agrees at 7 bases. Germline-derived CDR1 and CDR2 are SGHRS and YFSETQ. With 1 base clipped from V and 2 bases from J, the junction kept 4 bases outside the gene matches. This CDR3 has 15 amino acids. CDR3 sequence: CASSLPGGDTDTQYF. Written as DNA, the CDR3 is TGCGCCAGCAGCTTGCCAGGGGGAGACACAGATACGCAGTATTTT.

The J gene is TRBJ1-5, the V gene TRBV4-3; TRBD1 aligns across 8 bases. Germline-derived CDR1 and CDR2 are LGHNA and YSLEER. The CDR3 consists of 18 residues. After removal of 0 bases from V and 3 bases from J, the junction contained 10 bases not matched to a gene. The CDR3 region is CASSQEYDRGGPNQPQHF. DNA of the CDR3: TGCGCCAGCAGCCAAGAATACGACAGGGGAGGACCCAATCAGCCCCAGCATTTT.

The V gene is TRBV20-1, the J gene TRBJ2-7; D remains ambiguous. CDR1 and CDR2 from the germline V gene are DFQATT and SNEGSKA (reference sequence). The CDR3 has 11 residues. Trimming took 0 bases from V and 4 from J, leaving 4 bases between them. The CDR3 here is CSARDGYEQYF. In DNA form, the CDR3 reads TGCAGTGCTAGAGATGGGTACGAGCAGTACTTC.